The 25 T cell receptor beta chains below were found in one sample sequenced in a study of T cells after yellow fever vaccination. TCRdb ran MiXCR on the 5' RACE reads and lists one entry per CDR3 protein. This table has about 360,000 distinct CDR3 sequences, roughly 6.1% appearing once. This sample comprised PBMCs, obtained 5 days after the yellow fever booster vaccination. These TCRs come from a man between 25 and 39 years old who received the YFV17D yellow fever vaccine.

CDR3 region: CASSQDLLATYNEQFF. The CDR3 DNA follows: TGTGCCAGCAGCCAAGATCTACTAGCGACCTACAATGAGCAGTTCTTC. The J gene is TRBJ2-1, the V gene TRBV3-1; 7 bases fit TRBD2. The germline gives CDR1 LGHDT, CDR2 YNNKEL (reference sequence). The CDR3 runs to 16 residues. J gave up 2 bases and V 0 bases, and 4 bases lay outside the gene matches.

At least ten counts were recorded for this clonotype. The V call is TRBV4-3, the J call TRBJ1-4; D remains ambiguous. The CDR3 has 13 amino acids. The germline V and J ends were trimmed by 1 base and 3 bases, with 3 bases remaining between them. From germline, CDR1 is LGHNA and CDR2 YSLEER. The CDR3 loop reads CASSQAPNEKLFF. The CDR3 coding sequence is TGCGCCAGCAGCCAAGCCCCTAATGAAAAACTGTTTTTT.

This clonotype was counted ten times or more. The CDR3 DNA is TGTGCCAGCAGTTTACGAGCGGGGCCCACCGGGGAGCTGTTTTTT. It is translated as CASSLRAGPTGELFF. This chain connects TRBV7-2 to TRBJ2-2; 7 bases agree with TRBD2. This CDR3 comprises 15 residues. Trimming cost V 6 bases and J 4 bases; bases outside gene matches: 8. Germline CDR1 and CDR2: SGHTA and FQGNSA.

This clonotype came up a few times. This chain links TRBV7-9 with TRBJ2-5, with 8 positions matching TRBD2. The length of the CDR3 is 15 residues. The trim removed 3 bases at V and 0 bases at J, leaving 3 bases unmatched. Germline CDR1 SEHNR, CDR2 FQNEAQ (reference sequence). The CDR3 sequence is CASSLLAGNQETQYF. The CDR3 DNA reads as TGTGCCAGCAGCTTGCTAGCGGGCAACCAAGAGACCCAGTACTTC. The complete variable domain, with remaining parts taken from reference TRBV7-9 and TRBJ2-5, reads DTGVSQNPRHKITKRGQNVTFRCDPISEHNRLYWYRQTLGQGPEFLTYFQNEAQLEKSRLLSDRFSAERPKGSFSTLEIQRTEQGDSAMYLCASSLLAGNQETQYFGPGTRLLVL.

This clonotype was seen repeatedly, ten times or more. CDR3 in DNA: TGTGCCAGCAGTTTGTCAGAAGTCCATGAGCAGTTCTTC. Its protein product is CASSLSEVHEQFF. V gene TRBV12-3 or TRBV12-4 combines with J gene TRBJ2-1; D is unresolved. The CDR3 contains 13 residues. V was trimmed by 3 bases and J by 8 bases, leaving 11 bases between them.

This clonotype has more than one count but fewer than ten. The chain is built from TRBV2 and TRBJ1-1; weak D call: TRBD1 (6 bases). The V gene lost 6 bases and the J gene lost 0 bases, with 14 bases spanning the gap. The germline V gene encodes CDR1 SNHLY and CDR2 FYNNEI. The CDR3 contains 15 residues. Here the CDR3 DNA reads TGTGCCAGCAGCTCGACAGGTCTCATGAACACTGAAGCTTTCTTT. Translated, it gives CASSSTGLMNTEAFF.

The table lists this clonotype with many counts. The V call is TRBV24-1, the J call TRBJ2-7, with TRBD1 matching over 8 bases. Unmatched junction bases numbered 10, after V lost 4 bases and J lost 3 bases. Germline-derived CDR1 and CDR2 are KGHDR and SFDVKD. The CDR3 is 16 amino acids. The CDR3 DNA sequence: TGTGCCACCAGTGACAGAACCGGGACAGGTTTCTACGAGCAGTACTTC. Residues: CATSDRTGTGFYEQYF.

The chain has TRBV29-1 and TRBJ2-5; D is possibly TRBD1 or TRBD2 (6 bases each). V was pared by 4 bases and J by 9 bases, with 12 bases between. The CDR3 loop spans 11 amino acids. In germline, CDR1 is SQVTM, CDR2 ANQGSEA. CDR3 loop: CSVVRGASQYF. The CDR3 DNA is TGCAGCGTTGTAAGGGGGGCGTCCCAGTACTTC.

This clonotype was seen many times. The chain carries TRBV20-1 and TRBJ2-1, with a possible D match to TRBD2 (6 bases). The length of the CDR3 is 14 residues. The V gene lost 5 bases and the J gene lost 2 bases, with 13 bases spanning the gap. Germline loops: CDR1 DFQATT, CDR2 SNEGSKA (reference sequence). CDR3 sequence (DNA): TGCAGTGCTCCTCCGCGGGGAGCCTACAATGAGCAGTTCTTC. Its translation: CSAPPRGAYNEQFF.

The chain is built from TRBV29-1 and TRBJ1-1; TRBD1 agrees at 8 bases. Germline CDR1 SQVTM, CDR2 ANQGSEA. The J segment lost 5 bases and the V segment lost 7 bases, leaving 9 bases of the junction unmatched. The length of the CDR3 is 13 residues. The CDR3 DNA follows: TGCAGCGCCAGGGACAGGCGAGATACTGAAGCTTTCTTT. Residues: CSARDRRDTEAFF.

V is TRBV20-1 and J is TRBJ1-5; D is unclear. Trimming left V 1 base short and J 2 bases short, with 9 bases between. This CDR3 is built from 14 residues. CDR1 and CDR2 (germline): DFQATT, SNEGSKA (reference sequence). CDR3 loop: CSARGGIGNQPQHF. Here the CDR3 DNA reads TGCAGTGCTAGAGGGGGAATTGGCAATCAGCCCCAGCATTTT.

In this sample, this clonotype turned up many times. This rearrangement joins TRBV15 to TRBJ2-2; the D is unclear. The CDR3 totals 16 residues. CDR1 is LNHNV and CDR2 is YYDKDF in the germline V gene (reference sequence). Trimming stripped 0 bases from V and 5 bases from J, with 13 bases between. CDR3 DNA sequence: TGTGCCACCAGCAGAGATGTCCGTACCTTAACCGGGGAGCTGTTTTTT. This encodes CATSRDVRTLTGELFF.

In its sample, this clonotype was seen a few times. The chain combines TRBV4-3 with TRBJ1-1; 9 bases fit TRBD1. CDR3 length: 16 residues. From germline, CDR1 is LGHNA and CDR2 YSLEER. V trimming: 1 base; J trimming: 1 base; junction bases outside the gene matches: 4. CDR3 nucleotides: TGCGCCAGCAGCCAAGGCCCGGGACAGGGGAACACTGAAGCTTTCTTT. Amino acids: CASSQGPGQGNTEAFF.

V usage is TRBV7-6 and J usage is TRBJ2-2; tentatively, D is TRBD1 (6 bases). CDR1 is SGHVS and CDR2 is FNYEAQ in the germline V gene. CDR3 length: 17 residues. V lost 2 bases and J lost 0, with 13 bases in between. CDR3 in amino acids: CASSLRPAGANTGELFF. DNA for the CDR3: TGTGCCAGCAGCTTACGGCCGGCAGGGGCGAACACCGGGGAGCTGTTTTTT.

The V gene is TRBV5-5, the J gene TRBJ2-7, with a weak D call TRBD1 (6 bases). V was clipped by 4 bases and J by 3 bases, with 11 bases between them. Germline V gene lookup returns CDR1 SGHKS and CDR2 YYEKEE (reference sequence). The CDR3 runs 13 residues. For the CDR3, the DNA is TGTGCCAGCAGCCACAGGGTCCTCTACGAGCAGTACTTC. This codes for CASSHRVLYEQYF. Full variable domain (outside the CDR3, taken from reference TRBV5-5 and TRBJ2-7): DAGVTQSPTHLIKTRGQQVTLRCSPISGHKSVSWYQQVLGQGPQFIFQYYEKEERGRGNFPDRFSARQFPNYSSELNVNALLLGDSALYLCASSHRVLYEQYFGPGTRLTVT.

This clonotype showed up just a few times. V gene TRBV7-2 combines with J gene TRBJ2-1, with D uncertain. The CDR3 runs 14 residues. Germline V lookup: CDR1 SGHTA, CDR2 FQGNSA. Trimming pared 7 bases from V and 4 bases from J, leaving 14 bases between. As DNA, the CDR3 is TGTGCCAGCACCATCACGGGCTCATACAATGAGCAGTTCTTC. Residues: CASTITGSYNEQFF.

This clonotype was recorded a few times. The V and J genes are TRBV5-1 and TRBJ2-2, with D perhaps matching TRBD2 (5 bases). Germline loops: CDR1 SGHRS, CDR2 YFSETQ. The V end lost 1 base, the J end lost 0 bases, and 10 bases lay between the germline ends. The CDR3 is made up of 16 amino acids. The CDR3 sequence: CASSLIGRANTGELFF. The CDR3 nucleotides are TGCGCCAGCAGCTTGATTGGGAGAGCGAACACCGGGGAGCTGTTTTTT.

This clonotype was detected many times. The CDR3 region has the DNA TGTGCCAGCAGCTTAGGATTTAACACCGGGGAGCTGTTTTTT. Residues: CASSLGFNTGELFF. The chain is built from TRBV7-9 and TRBJ2-2; D not resolved. Per germline, CDR1 SEHNR and CDR2 FQNEAQ (reference sequence). This CDR3 has 14 amino acids. V lost 1 base, J lost 2 bases, and 5 bases lay in between.

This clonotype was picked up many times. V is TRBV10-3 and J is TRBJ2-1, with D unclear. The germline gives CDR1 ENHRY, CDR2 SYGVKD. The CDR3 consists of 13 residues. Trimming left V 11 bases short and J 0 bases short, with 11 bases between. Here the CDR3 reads CAARQDSYNEQFF. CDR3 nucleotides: TGTGCCGCGCGGCAGGACTCCTACAATGAGCAGTTCTTC.

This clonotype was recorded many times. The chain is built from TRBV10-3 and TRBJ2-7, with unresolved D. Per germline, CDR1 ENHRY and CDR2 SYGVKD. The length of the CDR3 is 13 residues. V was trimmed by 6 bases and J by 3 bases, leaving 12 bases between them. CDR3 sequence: CAIRKQRDYEQYF. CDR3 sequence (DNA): TGTGCCATCAGGAAACAGAGAGACTACGAGCAGTACTTC.

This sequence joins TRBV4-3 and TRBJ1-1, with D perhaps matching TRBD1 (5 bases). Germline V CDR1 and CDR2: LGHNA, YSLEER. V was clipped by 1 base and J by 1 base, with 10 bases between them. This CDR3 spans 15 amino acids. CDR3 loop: CASSQAAQGNTEAFF. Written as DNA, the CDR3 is TGCGCCAGCAGCCAAGCCGCCCAGGGGAACACTGAAGCTTTCTTT.

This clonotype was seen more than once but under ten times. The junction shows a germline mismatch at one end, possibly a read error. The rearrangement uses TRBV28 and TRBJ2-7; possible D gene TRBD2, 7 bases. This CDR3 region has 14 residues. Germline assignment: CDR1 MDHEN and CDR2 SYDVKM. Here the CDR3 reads CASSGGADAYEQYF. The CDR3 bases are TGTGCCAGCAGTGGGGGGGCAGACGCCTACGAGCAGTATTTC.

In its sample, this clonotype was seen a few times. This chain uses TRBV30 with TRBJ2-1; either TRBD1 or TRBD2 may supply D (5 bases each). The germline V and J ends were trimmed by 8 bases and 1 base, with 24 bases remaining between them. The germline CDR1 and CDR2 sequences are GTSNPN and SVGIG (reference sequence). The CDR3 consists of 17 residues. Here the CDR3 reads CAVSAVGAGGSYNEQFF. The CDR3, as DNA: TGTGCCGTGAGCGCTGTCGGGGCTGGCGGATCCTACAATGAGCAGTTCTTC. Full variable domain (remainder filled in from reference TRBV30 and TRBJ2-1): SQTIHQWPATLVQPVGSPLSLECTVEGTSNPNLYWYRQAAGRGLQLLFYSVGIGQISSEVPQNLSASRPQDRQFILSSKKLLLSDSGFYLCAVSAVGAGGSYNEQFFGPGTRLTVL.

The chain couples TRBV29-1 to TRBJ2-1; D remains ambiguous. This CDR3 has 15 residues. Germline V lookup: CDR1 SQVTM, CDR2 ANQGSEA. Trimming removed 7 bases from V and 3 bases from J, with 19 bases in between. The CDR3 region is CSEQRATRIYNEQFF. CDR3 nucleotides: TGCAGCGAACAACGGGCTACAAGGATCTACAATGAGCAGTTCTTC.

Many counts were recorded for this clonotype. The CDR3 here is CASSFLREGETQYF. CDR3 DNA sequence: TGTGCCAGCAGTTTCTTGCGGGAGGGGGAGACCCAGTACTTC. The chain carries TRBV27 and TRBJ2-5, with TRBD2 identical over 9 bases. CDR1 and CDR2 from the germline V gene are MNHEY and SMNVEV (reference sequence). The CDR3 is 14 amino acids. Trimming removed 3 bases from V and 5 bases from J; junction bases left unmatched: 4.